This passage covers 7 T cell receptor beta chains from one sample sequenced in a study of tumor-infiltrating lymphocytes in primary liver carcinoma. The template, about 540 ng total RNA, yielded TCR beta cDNA made with a constant-region primer. Each TCR beta library was derived from three nested multiplex PCR rounds that employed slightly modified ARM-PCR. Primers for the first two PCR rounds were TRBV1-TRBV30 forward primers and a C-beta reverse primer (roughly 10 cycles per round). TCRdb independently ran MiXCR on the multiplex PCR reads; one entry per CDR3 protein. The sample consists of approximately 210,000 distinct CDR3 sequences, 65% of them appearing once. They got blood RNA out of unsorted whole blood and also pulled out germline DNA. Material for sequencing was peripheral blood. The receptors come from a woman in her fifties or sixties with primary liver carcinoma and hepatitis B virus infection.

The chain uses TRBV28 and TRBJ2-7; the match to TRBD2 covers 8 bases. The trim removed 1 base at V and 7 bases at J, leaving 6 bases unmatched. The CDR3 has 14 amino acids. CDR1 is MDHEN, CDR2 SYDVKM, per germline. As DNA, the CDR3 is TGTGCCAGCAGTTTATCGGGGGGGAGAGGGGAGCAGTACTTC. It is translated as CASSLSGGRGEQYF.

This clonotype was found many times. The V gene is TRBV11-2, the J gene TRBJ2-5; 14 bases agree with TRBD2. The CDR3 sequence is 19 residues long. The V gene's germline CDR1 is SGHAT and CDR2 FQNNGV. Trimming at V came to 1 base and at J to 1 base, leaving 8 bases not matched to a gene. For the CDR3, the DNA is TGTGCCAGCAGCTTAGGATGGGGACTAGCGGGAGCTTCCCAAGAGACCCAGTACTTC. Translated: CASSLGWGLAGASQETQYF.

In the case of this clonotype: The junction departs from germline at one end; a sequencing error may be responsible. The chain has TRBV11-3 and TRBJ2-2; tentatively, D is TRBD2 (5 bases). Germline V gives CDR1 SGHNT, CDR2 YENEEA. This CDR3 spans 16 amino acids. In nucleotides, the CDR3 is TGTGCCAGCAGCTCAACCCGGTTGGCAGGTACCGGGGAGCTGTTGTTT. Translated: CASSSTRLAGTGELLF.

This clonotype was picked up many times. The CDR3 region has the DNA TGTGCCAGCAGCCAAGGTCTGGGGGCCTACGAGCAGTACTTC. The encoded protein is CASSQGLGAYEQYF. This chain uses TRBV14 with TRBJ2-7, with D perhaps given as TRBD1 or TRBD2 (5 bases each). The CDR3 contains 14 residues. Deletions cut 1 base from V and 2 bases from J, with 9 bases between. The V gene's germline CDR1 is SGHDN and CDR2 FVKESK.

This clonotype turned up a few times. This may be a read error, as it is one base from a much larger clone. V and J are TRBV7-9 and TRBJ1-4, with no clear D. This CDR3 contains 14 residues. Deletions cut 5 bases from V and 3 bases from J, with 10 bases between. Per the germline V gene, CDR1 is SEHNR and CDR2 is FQNEAQ (reference sequence). The CDR3 coding sequence is TGTGCCAGCAGCAATGGAAGTGCTAATGAAAAACTGTTTTTT. Protein: CASSNGSANEKLFF.

Concerning this clonotype: Its ends do not fully match the called genes, so a read error is possible. The chain is built from TRBV5-8 and TRBJ2-1; TRBD1 matches 9 bases. The length of the CDR3 is 15 residues. Germline V gives CDR1 SGHTS, CDR2 YDEGEE. The CDR3 DNA is TGTGCCACCAGCTTGGGACAGGGTGCCTACAATGAGCAGTTCTTC. This encodes CATSLGQGAYNEQFF.

This clonotype was seen a few times. V and J are TRBV5-1 and TRBJ1-1; perhaps TRBD1 as D (5 bases). The CDR3 is made up of 15 amino acids. Germline V gene data show CDR1 as SGHRS and CDR2 as YFSETQ. V lost 3 bases, J lost 1 base, and 13 bases lay in between. The CDR3 DNA sequence: TGCGCCAGCAGCTCTGGTGGGACGGGGAACACTGAAGCTTTCTTT. This gives the protein CASSSGGTGNTEAFF.